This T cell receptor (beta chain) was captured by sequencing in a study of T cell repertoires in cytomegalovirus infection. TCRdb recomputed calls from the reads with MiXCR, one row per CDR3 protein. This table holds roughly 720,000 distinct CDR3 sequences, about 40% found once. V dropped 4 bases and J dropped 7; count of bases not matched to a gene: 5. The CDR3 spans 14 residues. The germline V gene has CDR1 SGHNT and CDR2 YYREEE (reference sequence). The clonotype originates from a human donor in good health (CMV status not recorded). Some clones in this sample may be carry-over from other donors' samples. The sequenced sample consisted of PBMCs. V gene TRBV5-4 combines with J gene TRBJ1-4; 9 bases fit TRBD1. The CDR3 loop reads CASSTGTGIEKLFF. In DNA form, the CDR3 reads TGTGCCAGCAGCACGGGGACAGGGATTGAAAAACTGTTTTTT.